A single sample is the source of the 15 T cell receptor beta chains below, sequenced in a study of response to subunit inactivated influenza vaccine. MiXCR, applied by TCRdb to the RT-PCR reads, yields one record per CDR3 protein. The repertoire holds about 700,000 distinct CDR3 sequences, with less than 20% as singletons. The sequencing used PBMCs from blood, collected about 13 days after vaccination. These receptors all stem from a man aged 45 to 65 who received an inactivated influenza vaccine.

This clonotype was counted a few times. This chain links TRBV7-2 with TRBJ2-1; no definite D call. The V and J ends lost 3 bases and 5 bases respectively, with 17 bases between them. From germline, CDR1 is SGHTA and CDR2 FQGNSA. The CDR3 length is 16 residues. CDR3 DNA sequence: TGTGCCAGCAGCTTCCCGATGGGCGGAGCTAACAATGAGCAGTTCTTC. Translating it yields CASSFPMGGANNEQFF. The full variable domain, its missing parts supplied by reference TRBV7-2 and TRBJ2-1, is GAGVSQSPSNKVTEKGKDVELRCDPISGHTALYWYRQSLGQGLEFLIYFQGNSAPDKSGLPSDRFSAERTGGSVSTLTIQRTQQEDSAVYLCASSFPMGGANNEQFFGPGTRLTVL.

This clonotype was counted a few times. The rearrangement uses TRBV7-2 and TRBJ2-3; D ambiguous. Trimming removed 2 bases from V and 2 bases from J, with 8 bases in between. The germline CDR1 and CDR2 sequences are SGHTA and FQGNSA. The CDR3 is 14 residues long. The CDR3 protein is CASSLRANTDTQYF. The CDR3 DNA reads TGTGCCAGCAGCTTAAGGGCTAACACAGATACGCAGTATTTT.

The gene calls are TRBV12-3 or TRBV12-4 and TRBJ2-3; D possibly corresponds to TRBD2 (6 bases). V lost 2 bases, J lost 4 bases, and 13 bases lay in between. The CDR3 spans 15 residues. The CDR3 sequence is CASSLSLGGADTQYF. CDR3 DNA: TGTGCCAGCAGTTTAAGCCTCGGCGGGGCAGATACGCAGTATTTT.

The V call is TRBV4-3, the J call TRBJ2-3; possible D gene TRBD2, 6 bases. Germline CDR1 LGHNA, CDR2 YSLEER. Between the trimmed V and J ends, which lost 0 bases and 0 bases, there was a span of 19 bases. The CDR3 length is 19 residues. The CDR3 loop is CASSQEVYWGDLSTDTQYF. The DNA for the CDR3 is TGCGCCAGCAGCCAAGAAGTCTATTGGGGGGACCTAAGCACAGATACGCAGTATTTT.

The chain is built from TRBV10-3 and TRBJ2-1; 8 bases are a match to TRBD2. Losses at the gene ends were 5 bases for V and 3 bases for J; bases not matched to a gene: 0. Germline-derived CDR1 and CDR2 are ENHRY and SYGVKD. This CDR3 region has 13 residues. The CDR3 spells CAISSGSYNEQFF. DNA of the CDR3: TGTGCCATCAGTAGCGGGAGCTACAATGAGCAGTTCTTC.

The CDR3 DNA is TGCGCCAGCAGCTTGGGTTCGGGACAGGGGGCAAATGGCTACACCTTC. This sequence encodes CASSLGSGQGANGYTF. The genes are TRBV5-1 and TRBJ1-2; 12 nucleotides line up with TRBD1. This CDR3 is built from 16 residues. The germline V gene has CDR1 SGHRS and CDR2 YFSETQ. Losses at the gene ends were 0 bases for V and 6 bases for J; bases not matched to a gene: 6.

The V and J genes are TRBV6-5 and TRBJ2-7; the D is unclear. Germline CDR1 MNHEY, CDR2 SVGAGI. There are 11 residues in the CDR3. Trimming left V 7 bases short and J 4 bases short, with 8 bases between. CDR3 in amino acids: CASKDQYEQYF. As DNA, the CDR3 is TGTGCCAGCAAAGATCAATACGAGCAGTACTTC.

The CDR3 sequence is CASSQGTGGWGETQYF. The DNA for the CDR3 is TGCGCCAGCAGCCAAGGAACCGGGGGATGGGGAGAGACCCAGTACTTC. This chain connects TRBV4-3 to TRBJ2-5, with D maybe TRBD2 (6 bases). Germline V gives CDR1 LGHNA, CDR2 YSLEER. The CDR3 extends over 16 amino acids. The V end lost 1 base, the J end lost 4 bases, and 16 bases lay between the germline ends.

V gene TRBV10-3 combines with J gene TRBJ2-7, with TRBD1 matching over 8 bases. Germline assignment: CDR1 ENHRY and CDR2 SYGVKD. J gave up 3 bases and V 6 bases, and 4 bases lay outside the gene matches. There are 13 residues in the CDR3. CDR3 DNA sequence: TGTGCCATCAGGGACAGGGCAGGCTACGAGCAGTACTTC. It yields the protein CAIRDRAGYEQYF.

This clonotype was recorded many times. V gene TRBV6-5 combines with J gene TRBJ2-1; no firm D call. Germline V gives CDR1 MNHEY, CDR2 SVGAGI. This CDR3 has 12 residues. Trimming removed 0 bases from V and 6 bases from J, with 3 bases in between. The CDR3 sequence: CASSYSGNEQFF. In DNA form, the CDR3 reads TGTGCCAGCAGTTACTCAGGCAATGAGCAGTTCTTC.

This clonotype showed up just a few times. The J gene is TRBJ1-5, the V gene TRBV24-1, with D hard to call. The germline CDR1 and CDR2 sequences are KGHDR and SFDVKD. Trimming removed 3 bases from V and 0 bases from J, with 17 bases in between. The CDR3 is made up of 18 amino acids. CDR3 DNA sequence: TGTGCCACCAGTGATGGCCCCACAACTGGATTTAGCAATCAGCCCCAGCATTTT. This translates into CATSDGPTTGFSNQPQHF.

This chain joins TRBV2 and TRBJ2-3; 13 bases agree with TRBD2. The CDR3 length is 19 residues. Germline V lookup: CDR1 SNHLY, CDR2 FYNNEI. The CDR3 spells CTRRSSPGLAGISTDTQYF. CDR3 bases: TGTACCCGCAGGTCATCGCCGGGACTAGCGGGGATAAGCACAGATACGCAGTATTTT.

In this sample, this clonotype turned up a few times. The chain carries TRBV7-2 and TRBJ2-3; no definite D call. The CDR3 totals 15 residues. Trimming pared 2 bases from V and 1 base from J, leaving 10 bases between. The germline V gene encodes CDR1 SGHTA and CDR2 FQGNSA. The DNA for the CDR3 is TGTGCCAGCAGCTTAAACCGGGTAGGCACAGATACGCAGTATTTT. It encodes CASSLNRVGTDTQYF. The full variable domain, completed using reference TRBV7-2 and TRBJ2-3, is GAGVSQSPSNKVTEKGKDVELRCDPISGHTALYWYRQSLGQGLEFLIYFQGNSAPDKSGLPSDRFSAERTGGSVSTLTIQRTQQEDSAVYLCASSLNRVGTDTQYFGPGTRLTVL.

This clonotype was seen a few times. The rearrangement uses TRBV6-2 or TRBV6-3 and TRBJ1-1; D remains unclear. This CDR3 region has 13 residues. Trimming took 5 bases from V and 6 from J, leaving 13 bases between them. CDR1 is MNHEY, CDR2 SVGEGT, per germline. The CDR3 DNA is TGTGCCAGCAGTCCCCGGGTGGCAGCTGAAGCTTTCTTT. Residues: CASSPRVAAEAFF.

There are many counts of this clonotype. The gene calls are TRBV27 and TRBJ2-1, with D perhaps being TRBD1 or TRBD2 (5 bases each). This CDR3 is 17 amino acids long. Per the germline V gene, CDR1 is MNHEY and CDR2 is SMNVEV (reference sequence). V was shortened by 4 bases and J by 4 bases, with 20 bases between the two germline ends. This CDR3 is CASSSVTGAGGYNEQFF. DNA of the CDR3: TGTGCCAGCAGTTCAGTAACCGGGGCTGGGGGTTACAATGAGCAGTTCTTC.